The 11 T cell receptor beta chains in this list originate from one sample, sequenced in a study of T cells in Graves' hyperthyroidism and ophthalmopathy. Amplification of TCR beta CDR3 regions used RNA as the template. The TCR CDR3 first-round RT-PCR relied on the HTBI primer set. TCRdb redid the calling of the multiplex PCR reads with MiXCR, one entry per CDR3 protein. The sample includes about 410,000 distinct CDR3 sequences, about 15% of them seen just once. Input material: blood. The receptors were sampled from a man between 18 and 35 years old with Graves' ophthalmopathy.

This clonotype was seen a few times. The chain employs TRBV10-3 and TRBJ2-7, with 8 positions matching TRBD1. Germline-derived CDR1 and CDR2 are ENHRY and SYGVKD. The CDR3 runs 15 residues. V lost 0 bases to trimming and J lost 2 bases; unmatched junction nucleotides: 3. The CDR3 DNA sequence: TGTGCCATCAGTGAGTCGACAGGGGTTCCCTACGAGCAGTACTTC. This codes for CAISESTGVPYEQYF.

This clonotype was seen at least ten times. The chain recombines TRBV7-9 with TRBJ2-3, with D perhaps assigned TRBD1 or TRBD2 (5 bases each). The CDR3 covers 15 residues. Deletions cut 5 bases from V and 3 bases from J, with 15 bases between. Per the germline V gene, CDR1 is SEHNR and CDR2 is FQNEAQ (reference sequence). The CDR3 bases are TGTGCCAGCAGCAAAGGGGACGGAGTTACAGATACGCAGTATTTT. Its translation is CASSKGDGVTDTQYF.

The chain's CDR3 is CASGSKDRGLHQPQHF. For the CDR3, the DNA is TGTGCCAGTGGTAGCAAGGACAGGGGACTCCATCAGCCCCAGCATTTT. The chain has TRBV19 and TRBJ1-5, with 9 positions matching TRBD1. CDR1 and CDR2 (germline): LNHDA, SQIVND (reference sequence). CDR3 size: 16 residues. V was pared by 8 bases and J by 5 bases, with 13 bases of the junction left unmatched. Full variable domain (missing parts from reference TRBV19 and TRBJ1-5): DGGITQSPKYLFRKEGQNVTLSCEQNLNHDAMYWYRQDPGQGLRLIYYSQIVNDFQKGDIAEGYSVSREKKESFPLTVTSAQKNPTAFYLCASGSKDRGLHQPQHFGDGTRLSIL.

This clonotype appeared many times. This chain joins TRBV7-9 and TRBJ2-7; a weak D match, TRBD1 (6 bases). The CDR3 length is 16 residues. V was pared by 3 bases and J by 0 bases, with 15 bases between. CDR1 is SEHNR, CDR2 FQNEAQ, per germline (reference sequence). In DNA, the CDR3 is TGTGCCAGCAGCTTGGGTCGGGACACCAACTCCTACGAGCAGTACTTC. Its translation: CASSLGRDTNSYEQYF.

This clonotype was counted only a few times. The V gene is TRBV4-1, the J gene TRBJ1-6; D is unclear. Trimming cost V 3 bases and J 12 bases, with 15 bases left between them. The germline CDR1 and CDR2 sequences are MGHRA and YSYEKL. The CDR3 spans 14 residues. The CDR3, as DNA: TGCGCCAGCAGCCAGTCCCCAAATTCGTTACCCCTCCACTTT. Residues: CASSQSPNSLPLHF.

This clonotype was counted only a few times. This chain's CDR3 is CASSLVLGGAYEQYF. The CDR3 bases are TGTGCCAGCAGCTTGGTTCTGGGGGGGGCCTACGAGCAGTACTTC. J is TRBJ2-7 and V is TRBV5-5; 7 bases are a match to TRBD2. The V gene's germline CDR1 is SGHKS and CDR2 YYEKEE (reference sequence). The CDR3 extends over 15 amino acids. Germline trimming cut 0 bases from V and 2 bases from J; bases unmatched to any gene: 5.

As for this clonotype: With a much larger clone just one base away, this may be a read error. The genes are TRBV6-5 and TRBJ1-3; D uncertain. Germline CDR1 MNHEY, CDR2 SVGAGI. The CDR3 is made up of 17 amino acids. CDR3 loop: CASSHSGRPARRNTIYF. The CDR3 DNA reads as TGTGCCAGCAGTCACTCTGGGAGGCCAGCGAGGAGAAACACCATATATTTT.

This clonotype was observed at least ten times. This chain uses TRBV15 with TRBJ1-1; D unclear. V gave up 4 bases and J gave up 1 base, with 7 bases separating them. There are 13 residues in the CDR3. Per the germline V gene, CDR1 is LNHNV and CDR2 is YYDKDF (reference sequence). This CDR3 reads CATSIGGNTEAFF. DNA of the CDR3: TGTGCCACCAGCATTGGTGGGAACACTGAAGCTTTCTTT.

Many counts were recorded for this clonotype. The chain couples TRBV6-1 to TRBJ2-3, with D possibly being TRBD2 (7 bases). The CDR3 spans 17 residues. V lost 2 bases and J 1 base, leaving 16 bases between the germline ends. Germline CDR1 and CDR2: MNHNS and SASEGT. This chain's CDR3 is CASSEIGGGMGTDTQYF. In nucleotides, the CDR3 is TGTGCCAGCAGTGAAATAGGGGGGGGCATGGGCACAGATACGCAGTATTTT.

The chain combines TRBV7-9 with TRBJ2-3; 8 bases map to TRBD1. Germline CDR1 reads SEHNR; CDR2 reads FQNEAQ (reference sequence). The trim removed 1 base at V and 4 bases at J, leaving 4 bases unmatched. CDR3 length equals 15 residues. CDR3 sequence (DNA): TGTGCCAGCAGCTTAGGGACAGGGATATCAGATACGCAGTATTTT. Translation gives CASSLGTGISDTQYF.

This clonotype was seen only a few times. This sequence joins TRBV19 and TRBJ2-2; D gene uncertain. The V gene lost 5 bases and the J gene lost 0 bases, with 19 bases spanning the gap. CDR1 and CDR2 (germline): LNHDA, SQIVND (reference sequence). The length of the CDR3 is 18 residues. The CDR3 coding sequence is TGTGCCAGTAGTTATAGTAGTATATCTGGGCCGAACACCGGGGAGCTGTTTTTT. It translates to CASSYSSISGPNTGELFF.